A single sample gave rise to the 23 T cell receptor beta chains below, sequenced in a study of control samples from healthy donors and cancer patients. Only in-frame clones appear in the TCRdb table, and some are missing; sequencing was by immunoSEQ multiplex PCR. In the table there are approximately 100,000 clones, approximately 90% of which are singletons. Sequenced sample: blood. The receptor set was obtained from a woman between 18 and 29 years old in good health.

The V gene is TRBV7-9, the J gene TRBJ1-1; the D gene is possibly TRBD1 (5 bases). In germline, CDR1 is SEHNR, CDR2 FQNEAQ (reference sequence). The V end lost 0 bases, the J end lost 7 bases, and 15 bases lay between the germline ends. The CDR3 runs 15 residues. The CDR3 here is CASSLAAGTGDEAFF. CDR3 in DNA: TGTGCCAGCAGCTTAGCGGCAGGGACGGGTGATGAAGCTTTCTTT.

This rearrangement joins TRBV27 to TRBJ1-4, with TRBD1 matching 9 bases. The CDR3 consists of 15 residues. J lost 7 bases, V lost 5 bases, and 8 bases had no gene match. The germline V gene has CDR1 MNHEY and CDR2 SMNVEV (reference sequence). CDR3 nucleotides: TGTGCCAGCAGTACCGGGGACAGGGTGGGTGAAAAACTGTTTTTT. Its protein product is CASSTGDRVGEKLFF.

The chain has TRBV5-6 and TRBJ2-2; no firm D call. V dropped 2 bases and J dropped 3 bases, with 2 bases sitting between them. CDR3 length: 12 residues. The germline CDR1 and CDR2 sequences are SGHDT and YYEEEE. The CDR3 coding sequence is TGTGCCAGCAGCTTATACACCGGGGAGCTGTTTTTT. Protein: CASSLYTGELFF.

This chain links TRBV7-9 with TRBJ1-1; D unclear. Trimming removed 4 bases from V and 2 bases from J, with 14 bases in between. This CDR3 comprises 15 residues. Germline V gene lookup returns CDR1 SEHNR and CDR2 FQNEAQ (reference sequence). CDR3 sequence: CASSYRQGLNTEAFF. CDR3 DNA: TGTGCCAGCAGCTACCGACAAGGCTTAAACACTGAAGCTTTCTTT.

This chain joins TRBV6-1 and TRBJ2-2; 15 bases line up with TRBD2. Germline-derived CDR1 and CDR2 are MNHNS and SASEGT. The CDR3 loop spans 20 amino acids. The trim removed 3 bases at V and 1 base at J, leaving 9 bases unmatched. In nucleotides, the CDR3 is TGTGCCAGCAGTGACGTAGGACTAGCGGGGGGGCTACTGAACACCGGGGAGCTGTTTTTT. Protein: CASSDVGLAGGLLNTGELFF.

The gene calls are TRBV9 and TRBJ1-4, with 7 bases lining up with TRBD1. V lost 0 bases and J lost 8; bases outside the gene matches: 7. From germline, CDR1 is SGDLS and CDR2 YYNGEE. The CDR3 sequence is 15 residues long. The CDR3 coding sequence is TGTGCCAGCAGCGTAGGCGGACAGGCAGAAGAAAAACTGTTTTTT. This translates into CASSVGGQAEEKLFF. The full variable domain, rest sourced from reference TRBV9 and TRBJ1-4, is DSGVTQTPKHLITATGQRVTLRCSPRSGDLSVYWYQQSLDQGLQFLIQYYNGEERAKGNILERFSAQQFPDLHSELNLSSLELGDSALYFCASSVGGQAEEKLFFGSGTQLSVL.

The gene calls are TRBV5-1 and TRBJ1-1; D unresolved. V lost 4 bases, J lost 3 bases, and 10 bases lay in between. The CDR3 is 13 residues long. Germline lookup yields CDR1 SGHRS and CDR2 YFSETQ. Written as DNA, the CDR3 is TGCGCCAGCAGCCAGGATTATTACACTGAAGCTTTCTTT. It specifies CASSQDYYTEAFF. The full variable domain, completed using reference TRBV5-1 and TRBJ1-1, is KAGVTQTPRYLIKTRGQQVTLSCSPISGHRSVSWYQQTPGQGLQFLFEYFSETQRNKGNFPGRFSGRQFSNSRSEMNVSTLELGDSALYLCASSQDYYTEAFFGQGTRLTVV.

The chain is built from TRBV5-1 and TRBJ2-7, with 9 bases matching TRBD1. The J segment lost 0 bases and the V segment lost 6 bases, leaving 4 bases of the junction unmatched. This CDR3 has 14 amino acids. Germline V gene data show CDR1 as SGHRS and CDR2 as YFSETQ. CDR3 sequence (DNA): TGCGCCAGCACCACGGGACAGGGCTCCTACGAGCAGTACTTC. This sequence encodes CASTTGQGSYEQYF.

The J gene is TRBJ1-5, the V gene TRBV7-9, with unresolved D. CDR1 and CDR2 (germline): SEHNR, FQNEAQ (reference sequence). V lost 2 bases and J lost 5, with 7 bases in between. The CDR3 covers 13 residues. CDR3 nucleotides: TGTGCCAGCAGCTTATTCATGGATCAGCCCCAGCATTTT. Translation: CASSLFMDQPQHF.

V usage is TRBV9 and J usage is TRBJ2-3; 11 positions match TRBD2. V was pared by 2 bases and J by 0 bases, with 2 bases of the junction left unmatched. The CDR3 consists of 16 residues. Germline-derived CDR1 and CDR2 are SGDLS and YYNGEE. CDR3 residues: CASSVGTSGSTDTQYF. Written as DNA, the CDR3 is TGTGCCAGCAGCGTGGGGACTAGCGGTAGCACAGATACGCAGTATTTT.

This chain connects TRBV5-6 to TRBJ1-1, with D maybe TRBD1 (6 bases). Germline V gives CDR1 SGHDT, CDR2 YYEEEE. With 4 bases removed from V and 6 bases from J, the gap between germline ends came to 13 bases. The CDR3 consists of 13 residues. The DNA of the CDR3 is TGTGCCAGCAGCCCTACAGGGTCCTCTGAAGCTTTCTTT. Translating it yields CASSPTGSSEAFF.

The chain carries TRBV5-5 and TRBJ2-7; possible D gene TRBD1, 5 bases. The CDR3 is made up of 16 amino acids. Germline values: CDR1 SGHKS, CDR2 YYEKEE (reference sequence). V was shortened by 2 bases and J by 0 bases, with 15 bases between the two germline ends. CDR3 nucleotides: TGTGCCAGCAGCTTTTCCAGGGATTCGAGCTCCTACGAGCAGTACTTC. Translated, it gives CASSFSRDSSSYEQYF.

V usage is TRBV9 and J usage is TRBJ1-1; a weak D match, TRBD1 (5 bases). This CDR3 is 15 amino acids long. V was shortened by 2 bases and J by 3 bases, with 14 bases between the two germline ends. CDR1 is SGDLS and CDR2 is YYNGEE in the germline V gene. The CDR3 spells CASSVGGPGDTEAFF. DNA of the CDR3: TGTGCCAGCAGCGTCGGGGGACCCGGGGACACTGAAGCTTTCTTT.

In its sample, this clone was seen a few times. This chain links TRBV6-5 with TRBJ2-5; 7 nucleotides align to TRBD2. The CDR3 consists of 16 residues. Germline lookup yields CDR1 MNHEY and CDR2 SVGAGI. The junction had 10 bases not matched to a gene; V was cut back by 1 base and J by 5 bases. CDR3 in amino acids: CASSYFYAGEGETQYF. DNA of the CDR3: TGTGCCAGCAGTTACTTTTATGCGGGGGAGGGGGAGACCCAGTACTTC.

J is TRBJ2-1 and V is TRBV9, with 7 positions matching TRBD2. In germline, CDR1 is SGDLS, CDR2 YYNGEE. Trimming took 1 base from V and 1 from J; bases not matched to a gene: 5. The CDR3 consists of 16 residues. CDR3 nucleotide sequence: TGTGCCAGCAGCGTATTTAGCGGGTCATCCTACAATGAGCAGTTCTTC. Protein: CASSVFSGSSYNEQFF.

This clone was seen once. The CDR3 DNA reads as TGTGCCAGCAGCCAAGTTGGCGGGGCGTACACAGATACGCAGTATTTT. This sequence encodes CASSQVGGAYTDTQYF. V and J are TRBV3-1 (or the pseudogene TRBV3-2) and TRBJ2-3; D is possibly TRBD2 (6 bases). V gave up 1 base and J gave up 2 bases, with 13 bases separating them. The CDR3 is made up of 16 amino acids. Germline V gene lookup returns CDR1 LGHDT and CDR2 YNNKEL (reference sequence).

The chain is built from TRBV5-1 and TRBJ2-6; no reliable D call. The V end lost 0 bases, the J end lost 0 bases, and 10 bases lay between the germline ends. The CDR3 spans 17 residues. Per the germline V gene, CDR1 is SGHRS and CDR2 is YFSETQ. The CDR3 spells CASSLGRMYSGANVLTF. The CDR3 nucleotides are TGCGCCAGCAGCTTGGGACGGATGTACTCTGGGGCCAACGTCCTGACTTTC.

In DNA, the CDR3 is TGTGCCAGCAGCCCCGGGCCGCCCTCTGGGGCCAACGTCCTGACTTTC. This encodes CASSPGPPSGANVLTF. J is TRBJ2-6 and V is TRBV7-3, with D hard to call. Per germline, CDR1 SGHTA and CDR2 FQGTGA. The CDR3 extends over 16 amino acids. Trimming removed 5 bases at V and 0 bases at J, with 11 bases between.

The count of this clone is one. The J gene is TRBJ2-2, the V gene TRBV12-5; D call uncertain. Deletions cut 5 bases from V and 4 bases from J, with 8 bases between. The germline V gene encodes CDR1 LGHNT and CDR2 FRNRAP. CDR3 length equals 13 residues. The CDR3: CASGPSVTGELFF. DNA for the CDR3: TGTGCTAGTGGTCCCTCCGTCACCGGGGAGCTGTTTTTT. Full variable domain (outside the CDR3, taken from reference TRBV12-5 and TRBJ2-2): DARVTQTPRHKVTEMGQEVTMRCQPILGHNTVFWYRQTMMQGLELLAYFRNRAPLDDSGMPKDRFSAEMPDATLATLKIQPSEPRDSAVYFCASGPSVTGELFFGEGSRLTVL.

The rearrangement joins TRBV29-1 to TRBJ1-4, with a possible D match to TRBD1 (6 bases). The CDR3 extends over 13 amino acids. The germline V and J ends were trimmed by 4 bases and 3 bases, with 9 bases remaining between them. Per germline, CDR1 SQVTM and CDR2 ANQGSEA. The CDR3 nucleotides are TGCAGCGTTGCCAGGGGATCTAATGAAAAACTGTTTTTT. Its translation: CSVARGSNEKLFF. Variable domain in full (rest from reference TRBV29-1 and TRBJ1-4): SAVISQKPSRDICQRGTSLTIQCQVDSQVTMMFWYRQQPGQSLTLIATANQGSEATYESGFVIDKFPISRPNLTFSTLTVSNMSPEDSSIYLCSVARGSNEKLFFGSGTQLSVL.

The V call is TRBV5-4, the J call TRBJ2-2; the match to TRBD1 covers 8 bases. The ends lost 1 base at V and 6 bases at J; junction bases unmatched: 5. CDR3 length equals 15 residues. Per the germline V gene, CDR1 is SGHNT and CDR2 is YYREEE (reference sequence). In DNA form, the CDR3 reads TGTGCCAGCAGCTTGTTTCAGGGGGCCGCCGGGGAGCTGTTTTTT. Translating gives CASSLFQGAAGELFF.

This chain connects TRBV6-1 to TRBJ1-4; 9 bases line up with TRBD1. Trimming cost V 1 base and J 7 bases; bases outside gene matches: 7. This CDR3 comprises 16 residues. CDR1 is MNHNS, CDR2 SASEGT, per germline. CDR3 amino acids: CASSEGLGTGSEKLFF. The DNA of the CDR3 is TGTGCCAGCAGTGAAGGCTTAGGGACAGGGTCTGAAAAACTGTTTTTT.

The chain employs TRBV12-3 or TRBV12-4 and TRBJ1-2; 7 bases line up with TRBD1. The V gene end was trimmed by 6 bases and the J gene end by 10 bases; junction bases not matched to a gene: 11. CDR3 size: 13 residues. CDR3: CASRDTGGQPYTF. DNA of the CDR3: TGTGCCAGCAGGGATACCGGGGGACAGCCCTACACCTTC.